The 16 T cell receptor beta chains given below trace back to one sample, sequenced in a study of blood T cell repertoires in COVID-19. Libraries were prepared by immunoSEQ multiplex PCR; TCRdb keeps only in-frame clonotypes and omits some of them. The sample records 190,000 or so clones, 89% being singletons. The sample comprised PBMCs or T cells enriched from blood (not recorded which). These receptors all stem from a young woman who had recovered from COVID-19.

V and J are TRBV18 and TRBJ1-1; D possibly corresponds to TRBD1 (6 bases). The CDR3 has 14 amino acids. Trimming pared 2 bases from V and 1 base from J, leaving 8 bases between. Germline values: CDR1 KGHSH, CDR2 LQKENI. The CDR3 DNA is TGTGCCAGCTCACCAAGGGACACGAACACTGAAGCTTTCTTT. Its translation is CASSPRDTNTEAFF.

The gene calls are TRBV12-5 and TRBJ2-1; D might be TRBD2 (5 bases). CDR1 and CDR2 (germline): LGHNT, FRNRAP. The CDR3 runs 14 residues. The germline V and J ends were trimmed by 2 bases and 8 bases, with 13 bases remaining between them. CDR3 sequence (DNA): TGTGCTAGTGGTTTGCCCCAAATGGGAGATGAGCAGTTCTTC. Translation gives CASGLPQMGDEQFF.

Here the CDR3 reads CAISSSSYEQYF. The CDR3 DNA is TGTGCCATCAGCTCTAGTTCCTACGAGCAGTACTTC. The chain is built from TRBV10-3 and TRBJ2-7, with no clear D. This CDR3 contains 12 residues. CDR1 is ENHRY, CDR2 SYGVKD, per germline. Trimming stripped 6 bases from V and 1 base from J, with 7 bases between.

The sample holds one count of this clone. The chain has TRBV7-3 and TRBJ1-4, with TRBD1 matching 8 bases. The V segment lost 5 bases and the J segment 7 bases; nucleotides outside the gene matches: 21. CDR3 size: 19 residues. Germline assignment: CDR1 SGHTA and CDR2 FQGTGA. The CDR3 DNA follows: TGTGCCAGCAGCGCAACCGGTCCCCTGACAGGGGCGTATTGTGAAAAACTGTTTTTT. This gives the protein CASSATGPLTGAYCEKLFF.

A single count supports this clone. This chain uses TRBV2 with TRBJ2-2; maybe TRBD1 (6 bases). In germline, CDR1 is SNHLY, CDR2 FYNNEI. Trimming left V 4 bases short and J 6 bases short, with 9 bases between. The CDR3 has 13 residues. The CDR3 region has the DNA TGTGCCAGCAGTGGGACAGCGTCCGGGGAGCTGTTTTTT. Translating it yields CASSGTASGELFF.

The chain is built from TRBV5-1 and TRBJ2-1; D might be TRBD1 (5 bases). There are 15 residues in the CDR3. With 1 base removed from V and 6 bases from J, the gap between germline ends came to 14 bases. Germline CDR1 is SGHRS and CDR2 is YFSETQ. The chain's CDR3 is CASSLLGQGTNEQFF. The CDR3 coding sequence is TGCGCCAGCAGCTTGTTGGGCCAGGGTACCAATGAGCAGTTCTTC. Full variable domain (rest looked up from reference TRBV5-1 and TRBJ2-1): KAGVTQTPRYLIKTRGQQVTLSCSPISGHRSVSWYQQTPGQGLQFLFEYFSETQRNKGNFPGRFSGRQFSNSRSEMNVSTLELGDSALYLCASSLLGQGTNEQFFGPGTRLTVL.

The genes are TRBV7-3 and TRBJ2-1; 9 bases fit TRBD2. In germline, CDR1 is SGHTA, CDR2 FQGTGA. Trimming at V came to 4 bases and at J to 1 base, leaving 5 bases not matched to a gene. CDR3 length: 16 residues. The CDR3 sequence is CASSSRGGRSYNEQFF. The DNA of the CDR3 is TGTGCCAGCAGCTCGCGGGGGGGCCGGTCCTACAATGAGCAGTTCTTC.

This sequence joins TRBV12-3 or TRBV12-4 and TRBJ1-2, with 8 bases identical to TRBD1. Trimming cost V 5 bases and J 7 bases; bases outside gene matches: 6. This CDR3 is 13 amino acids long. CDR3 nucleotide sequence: TGTGCCAGCAGTCCCCAGGGGGCTCGTGGCTACACCTTC. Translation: CASSPQGARGYTF.

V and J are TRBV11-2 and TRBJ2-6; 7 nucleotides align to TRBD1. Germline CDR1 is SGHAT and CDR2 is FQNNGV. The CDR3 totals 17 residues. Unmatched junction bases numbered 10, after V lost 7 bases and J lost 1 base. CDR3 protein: CASTHNGTESGANVLTF. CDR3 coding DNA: TGTGCCAGCACCCATAATGGGACAGAATCTGGGGCCAACGTCCTGACTTTC.

The CDR3 coding sequence is TGTGCCAGCAGCTTAAGGTTCCAGGACTACGAGCAGTACTTC. Amino acids: CASSLRFQDYEQYF. V usage is TRBV11-2 and J usage is TRBJ2-7; D is unresolved. V lost 2 bases to trimming and J lost 3 bases, with 11 bases between them. In germline, CDR1 is SGHAT, CDR2 FQNNGV. The CDR3 has 14 amino acids.

The CDR3 DNA is TGTGCCAGCAGTGTCCCGGAGGGGACGTTCTCTGGAAACACCATATATTTT. Translated, it gives CASSVPEGTFSGNTIYF. This rearrangement joins TRBV2 to TRBJ1-3; D might be TRBD1 (5 bases). CDR1 is SNHLY, CDR2 FYNNEI, per germline. V was cut by 4 bases and J by 0 bases, with 16 bases left in between. This CDR3 has 17 residues.

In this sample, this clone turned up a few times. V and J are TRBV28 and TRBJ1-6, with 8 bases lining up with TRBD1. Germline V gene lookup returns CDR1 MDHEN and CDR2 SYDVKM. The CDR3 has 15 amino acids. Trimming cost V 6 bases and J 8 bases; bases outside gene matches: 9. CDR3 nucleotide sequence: TGTGCCAGCAGCCCGCCGGGACAGGTTTATTCACCCCTCCACTTT. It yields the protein CASSPPGQVYSPLHF.

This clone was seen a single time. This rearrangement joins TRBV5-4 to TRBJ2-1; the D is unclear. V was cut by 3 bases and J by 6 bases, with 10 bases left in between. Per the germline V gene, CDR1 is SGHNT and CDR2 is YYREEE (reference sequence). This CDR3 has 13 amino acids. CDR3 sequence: CASSWAGTNEQFF. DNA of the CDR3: TGTGCCAGCAGCTGGGCTGGTACCAATGAGCAGTTCTTC.

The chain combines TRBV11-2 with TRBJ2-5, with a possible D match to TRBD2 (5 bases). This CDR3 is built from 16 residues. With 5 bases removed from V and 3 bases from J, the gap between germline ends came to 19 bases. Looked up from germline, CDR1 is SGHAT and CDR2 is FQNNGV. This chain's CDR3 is CASSTSRREREETQYF. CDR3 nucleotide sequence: TGTGCCAGCAGCACCTCCCGACGGGAAAGGGAAGAGACCCAGTACTTC.

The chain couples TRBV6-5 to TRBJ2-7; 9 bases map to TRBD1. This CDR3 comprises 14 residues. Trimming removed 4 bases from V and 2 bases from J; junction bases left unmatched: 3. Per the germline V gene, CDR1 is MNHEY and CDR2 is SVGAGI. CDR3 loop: CASSWGQGAYEQYF. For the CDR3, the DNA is TGTGCCAGCAGTTGGGGACAGGGCGCCTACGAGCAGTACTTC.

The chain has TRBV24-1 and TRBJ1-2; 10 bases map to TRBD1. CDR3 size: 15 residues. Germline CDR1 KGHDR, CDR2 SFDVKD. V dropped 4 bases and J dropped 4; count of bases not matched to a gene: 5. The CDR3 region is CATSEGTGASYGYTF. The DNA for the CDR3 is TGTGCCACCAGTGAAGGGACAGGGGCCTCCTATGGCTACACCTTC.